These 11 T cell receptor beta chains were sequenced from one sample in a study of shared clonotypes between healthy human individuals. Assay used: immunoSEQ multiplex PCR; TCRdb lists only in-frame clones, some missing. The table has roughly 2 million clones, 85% to 95% seen once. Sequenced input: naive CD4+ T cells sorted from blood. Subset here: CD45RA+ positively selected. Every receptor here comes from a man younger than 35 in good health.

V and J are TRBV6-6 and TRBJ2-7; 9 nucleotides align to TRBD1. Germline assignment: CDR1 MNHNY and CDR2 SVGAGI (reference sequence). V shed 6 bases, J shed 3 bases, and the junction held 6 bases outside the gene matches. The CDR3 extends over 14 amino acids. The CDR3 reads CASRVGQGRYEQYF. The DNA of the CDR3 is TGTGCCAGCAGGGTGGGACAGGGTCGCTACGAGCAGTACTTC.

The chain uses TRBV4-2 and TRBJ2-3; 8 bases line up with TRBD2. J was trimmed by 3 bases and V by 6 bases; bases with no gene match: 8. The CDR3 is 15 residues long. Germline loops: CDR1 LGHNA, CDR2 YNFKEQ. The CDR3 reads CASRSGRGDTDTQYF. The CDR3 nucleotides are TGTGCCAGCAGGTCGGGGCGGGGGGATACAGATACGCAGTATTTT.

V is TRBV30 and J is TRBJ2-4; 7 bases agree with TRBD1. J was trimmed by 4 bases and V by 2 bases; bases with no gene match: 8. Germline values: CDR1 GTSNPN, CDR2 SVGIG (reference sequence). The CDR3 contains 15 residues. The CDR3 loop reads CAWSLPGTVKNIQYF. The DNA for the CDR3 is TGTGCCTGGAGTCTCCCCGGGACAGTAAAAAACATTCAGTACTTC.

The gene calls are TRBV5-6 and TRBJ2-5; maybe TRBD1 (6 bases). The CDR3 consists of 13 residues. The ends were cut back, 4 bases at V and 5 bases at J, with 12 bases in the middle. Germline V gives CDR1 SGHDT, CDR2 YYEEEE. The CDR3 protein is CASSPAGAETQYF. CDR3 nucleotides: TGTGCCAGCAGCCCGGCAGGGGCGGAGACCCAGTACTTC.

This clone was detected only once. The chain uses TRBV6-5 and TRBJ1-3; possible D gene TRBD1, 6 bases. CDR3 size: 16 residues. The germline V gene encodes CDR1 MNHEY and CDR2 SVGAGI. Trimming removed 4 bases at V and 0 bases at J, with 13 bases between. This CDR3 is CASSLHDRRSGNTIYF. CDR3 DNA sequence: TGTGCCAGCAGTTTACACGACAGGCGCTCTGGAAACACCATATATTTT.

The chain recombines TRBV28 with TRBJ2-1; the match to TRBD2 covers 14 bases. The CDR3 extends over 19 amino acids. Per germline, CDR1 MDHEN and CDR2 SYDVKM. Unmatched junction bases numbered 11, after V lost 7 bases and J lost 0 bases. The CDR3 nucleotides are TGTGCCAGCACCCGATCGGGACTAGCGGGGGCCTTCTCCTACAATGAGCAGTTCTTC. This translates into CASTRSGLAGAFSYNEQFF. The variable domain in full, completed from reference TRBV28 and TRBJ2-1, reads DVKVTQSSRYLVKRTGEKVFLECVQDMDHENMFWYRQDPGLGLRLIYFSYDVKMKEKGDIPEGYSVSREKKERFSLILESASTNQTSMYLCASTRSGLAGAFSYNEQFFGPGTRLTVL.

The chain couples TRBV5-1 to TRBJ2-7; D is perhaps TRBD1 (5 bases). Germline CDR1 SGHRS, CDR2 YFSETQ. This CDR3 region has 16 residues. V lost 4 bases, J lost 0 bases, and 17 bases lay in between. CDR3 nucleotide sequence: TGCGCCAGCAGCCTTCGAGCAGGGCCGACCTCCTACGAGCAGTACTTC. Protein product: CASSLRAGPTSYEQYF.

This clone was seen just once. The CDR3, as DNA: TGTGCCAGCAGCCGGACTAGCGGCCAAGAGACCCAGTACTTC. Encoded protein: CASSRTSGQETQYF. This sequence joins TRBV5-5 and TRBJ2-5; TRBD2 matches at 10 bases. V dropped 4 bases and J dropped 1; count of bases not matched to a gene: 1. The CDR3 is 14 amino acids. CDR1 and CDR2 from the germline V gene are SGHKS and YYEKEE (reference sequence).

This sequence joins TRBV2 and TRBJ1-1; the D gene is possibly TRBD1 (5 bases). CDR1 and CDR2 (germline): SNHLY, FYNNEI. The CDR3 totals 12 residues. Trimming removed 7 bases at V and 5 bases at J, with 11 bases between. The CDR3 sequence: CASTEDMTEAFF. The DNA of the CDR3 is TGTGCCAGCACCGAGGACATGACTGAAGCTTTCTTT. Filled out from reference TRBV2 and TRBJ1-1, the complete variable domain reads EPEVTQTPSHQVTQMGQEVILRCVPISNHLYFYWYRQILGQKVEFLVSFYNNEISEKSEIFDDQFSVERPDGSNFTLKIRSTKLEDSAMYFCASTEDMTEAFFGQGTRLTVV.

The chain combines TRBV10-3 with TRBJ2-5; 10 nucleotides agree with TRBD2. J was trimmed by 4 bases and V by 5 bases; bases with no gene match: 10. The CDR3 consists of 16 residues. Per the germline V gene, CDR1 is ENHRY and CDR2 is SYGVKD. Here the CDR3 reads CAISPSGSTGGETQYF. CDR3 coding DNA: TGTGCCATCAGTCCTAGCGGGAGTACAGGCGGAGAGACCCAGTACTTC.

This chain uses TRBV11-2 with TRBJ2-7; D not certain. With 2 bases removed from V and 0 bases from J, the gap between germline ends came to 11 bases. From germline, CDR1 is SGHAT and CDR2 FQNNGV. The length of the CDR3 is 15 residues. DNA of the CDR3: TGTGCCAGCAGCTTAAGGGCAGCGAGCTCCTACGAGCAGTACTTC. Translation: CASSLRAASSYEQYF. The variable domain in full, completed from reference TRBV11-2 and TRBJ2-7, reads EAGVAQSPRYKIIEKRQSVAFWCNPISGHATLYWYQQILGQGPKLLIQFQNNGVVDDSQLPKDRFSAERLKGVDSTLKIQPAKLEDSAVYLCASSLRAASSYEQYFGPGTRLTVT.